What follows are 10 T cell receptor beta chains derived from one specimen sequenced in a study of cytomegalovirus exposure and HLA in healthy donors. The PCR was carried out with 60 Vbeta primers and 13 Jbeta primers. Profiling relied on immunoSEQ multiplex PCR, and the TCRdb table lists in-frame clones only, not all of them. Of about 120,000 clones in the sample, around two thirds were seen once. The sequenced sample was PBMCs. All receptors come from a woman aged 40 to 50 in good health and CMV-seropositive.

The chain uses TRBV29-1 and TRBJ1-3; no firm D call. Germline CDR1 SQVTM, CDR2 ANQGSEA. V gave up 6 bases and J gave up 0 bases, with 12 bases separating them. This CDR3 region has 14 residues. The CDR3 DNA is TGCAGCGTAGCAGGAACGCCCTCTGGAAACACCATATATTTT. This translates into CSVAGTPSGNTIYF.

The chain links TRBV7-9 to TRBJ2-2; D perhaps matches TRBD2 (7 bases). V gave up 7 bases and J gave up 0 bases, with 15 bases separating them. Germline CDR1 reads SEHNR; CDR2 reads FQNEAQ (reference sequence). The CDR3 is 16 amino acids. CDR3 residues: CASTNGGAPNTGELFF. Here the CDR3 DNA reads TGTGCCAGCACCAATGGGGGGGCCCCGAACACCGGGGAGCTGTTTTTT.

This clone was found many times. The V gene is TRBV5-1, the J gene TRBJ2-7, with D perhaps TRBD1 (6 bases). This CDR3 comprises 12 residues. CDR1 is SGHRS, CDR2 YFSETQ, per germline. With 0 bases removed from V and 5 bases from J, the gap between germline ends came to 6 bases. CDR3 in amino acids: CASSLEGDEQYF. The CDR3 DNA follows: TGCGCCAGCAGCTTGGAGGGGGACGAGCAGTACTTC. Drawing the rest from reference TRBV5-1 and TRBJ2-7, the complete variable domain is KAGVTQTPRYLIKTRGQQVTLSCSPISGHRSVSWYQQTPGQGLQFLFEYFSETQRNKGNFPGRFSGRQFSNSRSEMNVSTLELGDSALYLCASSLEGDEQYFGPGTRLTVT.

The sample holds a few counts of this clone. The genes are TRBV7-2 and TRBJ2-7; TRBD2 matches at 8 bases. The CDR3 spans 16 residues. Trimming removed 4 bases from V and 5 bases from J; junction bases left unmatched: 13. The germline CDR1 and CDR2 sequences are SGHTA and FQGNSA. CDR3 region: CASSSSGTRIFDEQYF. For the CDR3, the DNA is TGTGCCAGCAGCTCATCCGGGACTAGGATTTTCGACGAGCAGTACTTC. The whole variable domain, filled in from reference TRBV7-2 and TRBJ2-7, reads GAGVSQSPSNKVTEKGKDVELRCDPISGHTALYWYRQSLGQGLEFLIYFQGNSAPDKSGLPSDRFSAERTGGSVSTLTIQRTQQEDSAVYLCASSSSGTRIFDEQYFGPGTRLTVT.

The chain recombines TRBV5-6 with TRBJ2-1; D possibly corresponds to TRBD1 (5 bases). The CDR3 is 13 residues long. V was pared by 0 bases and J by 8 bases, with 9 bases between. Per germline, CDR1 SGHDT and CDR2 YYEEEE. CDR3 in amino acids: CASSLVGADEQFF. In nucleotides, the CDR3 is TGTGCCAGCAGCTTGGTAGGGGCCGATGAGCAGTTCTTC.

The DNA for the CDR3 is TGTGCCACCAGCAGAGGAGGGACAGGGGGCATGTTGGAGCCCCAGCATTTT. This sequence encodes CATSRGGTGGMLEPQHF. The chain carries TRBV15 and TRBJ1-5; 12 bases map to TRBD1. The CDR3 loop spans 17 amino acids. Germline V gene sequence: CDR1 LNHNV, CDR2 YYDKDF (reference sequence). J lost 8 bases, V lost 1 base, and 9 bases had no gene match.

The genes are TRBV28 and TRBJ2-7, with D possibly matching TRBD1 (6 bases). V shed 6 bases and J shed 3 bases, with 12 bases lying between them. CDR1 MDHEN and CDR2 SYDVKM come from the germline V gene. CDR3 length equals 13 residues. This CDR3 reads CASRITGLYEQYF. The CDR3 nucleotides are TGTGCCAGCAGAATCACAGGGCTCTACGAGCAGTACTTC. Filled out from reference TRBV28 and TRBJ2-7, the complete variable domain reads DVKVTQSSRYLVKRTGEKVFLECVQDMDHENMFWYRQDPGLGLRLIYFSYDVKMKEKGDIPEGYSVSREKKERFSLILESASTNQTSMYLCASRITGLYEQYFGPGTRLTVT.

The CDR3: CASSHGQGYEQYF. The CDR3 nucleotides are TGTGCCAGCAGCCATGGACAGGGTTACGAGCAGTACTTC. The rearrangement joins TRBV11-2 to TRBJ2-7; TRBD1 aligns across 8 bases. Germline V gives CDR1 SGHAT, CDR2 FQNNGV. CDR3 size: 13 residues. V lost 5 bases, J lost 4 bases, and 4 bases stayed unmatched.

The chain carries TRBV6-5 and TRBJ1-4, with D possibly TRBD1 on 5 matching bases. Germline-derived CDR1 and CDR2 are MNHEY and SVGAGI. The CDR3 runs to 13 residues. V was trimmed by 10 bases and J by 3 bases, leaving 12 bases between them. The CDR3 DNA sequence: TGTGCCACACAAAGGGGTGCTAATGAAAAACTGTTTTTT. It is translated as CATQRGANEKLFF.

This clone was observed a few times. V and J are TRBV5-1 and TRBJ2-1; 7 positions agree with TRBD2. V lost 4 bases to trimming and J lost 8 bases; unmatched junction nucleotides: 12. The CDR3 runs to 15 residues. Germline CDR1 and CDR2: SGHRS and YFSETQ. The CDR3 here is CASSAPSGAGDEQFF. CDR3 nucleotides: TGCGCCAGCAGCGCCCCTAGCGGCGCTGGCGATGAGCAGTTCTTC.